This T cell receptor (beta chain) was recorded in a study of CD8+CD57+ T cells in acquired aplastic anemia (dated by TCRdb to between 2017 and 2018). In terms of the full investigation: DNA extracted from sorted CD4+ and CD8+ cells had a mean of about 3.2 ug, with a range of 0.2 to 27.4 ug. A CD8+CD57+ expansion meant a frequency higher than the mean frequency seen in healthy subjects.

Patients chosen for sequencing had shown expansion of CD8+CD57+ cells by flow cytometry. All patients had severe acquired aplastic anemia diagnosed by International Study of Aplastic Anemia and Agranulocytosis and Camitta criteria. No patient had received any therapy when blood was sampled. The study deep-sequenced TCR repertoires of sorted CD4+ and CD8+ blood T cells from severe aplastic anemia patients and healthy subjects. Patients were enrolled in the USA under clinicaltrials.gov protocols 00001620, 01623167, 00001397, 00071045, 00081523 and 00961064. Ficoll-Paque density gradient centrifugation was used to isolate peripheral blood mononuclear cells. CD4+ and CD8+ T cells were sorted by FACS or magnetic beads before DNA extraction. CDR1 and CDR2, per the germline V gene, are SGHVS and FQNEAQ. A distance of 21 bases separates the germline ends of V and J, which lose 6 bases and 12 bases respectively. There are 13 amino acids in the CDR3, from cysteine to phenylalanine inclusive. Of the read, only the CDR3 DNA is kept; its 39 bases are in frame from base 1.

Profiling of TCR beta VDJ combinations and CDR3 sequences used genomic DNA as the template. TCR repertoire sequencing was run on an Illumina HiSeq 2000. As for the authors' bioinformatics: Repertoire assessment relied on Simpson's diversity index, CDR3 size and DJ length profiles, and TRBV/TRBJ rearrangement plots. The immunodominant clone was defined as the most abundant DNA sequence in deep sequencing data. CDR3 amino acid sequences were checked for sharing between subjects and were compared against published repertoires and the VDJdb database. Starting from the raw public reads, TCRdb applied fastp trimming at Q25, assembled clones with MiXCR and retained in-frame beta chains. One record per CDR3 amino acid sequence lists the most common genes and DNA. These V and J calls rely on TCRdb rather than the paper's analysis. The sample yields 180,000 or so distinct CDR3 sequences; less than 50% were counted once. About 1.7% of the sample is taken by the ten largest.

The full study reports these points: Roughly 29 CD8+ CDR3 sequences were shared between patients and controls but appeared highly expressed in patients and within their immunodominant clones. CD8+ Simpson's diversity did not differ significantly between patients and healthy controls (P=0.060).

About this clonotype itself: What antigen it recognizes has not been identified. Base-call qualities are not available, and no considerably larger clone is one nucleotide away.

The receptor comes from a human donor with aplastic anemia. The rearrangement combines TRBV7-8 with TRBJ2-7; perhaps TRBD1 is the D gene, with 6 bases matching. The sequenced material came from sorted CD4+, CD8+, or CD8+CD57+ T cells (not recorded which) from PBMCs. The DNA reads as follows: TGTGCCAGCAGTTCACTACAGGGAGAGGCTCCGTACTTC. Its product reads: CASSSLQGEAPYF.